This TCR beta chain is drawn from a study of T cell repertoires in cytomegalovirus infection. This clonotype occurred a few times. V lost 2 bases and J 6 bases, leaving 14 bases between the germline ends. The CDR3 is made up of 14 amino acids. From germline, CDR1 is SGHTA and CDR2 FQGTGA. TCRdb itself ran the reads through MiXCR, one entry per CDR3 protein. The sample includes more than 250,000 distinct CDR3 sequences, around 13% of them seen just once. The clonotype originates from a human donor in good health (CMV status not recorded). Some clones in this sample may be carry-over from other donors' samples. The sample was PBMCs. V gene TRBV7-3 combines with J gene TRBJ2-7; maybe TRBD2 (6 bases). CDR3 sequence (DNA): TGTGCCAGCAGCTTATCGGGTCTAGCGATCGAGCAGTACTTC. It is translated as CASSLSGLAIEQYF.